This TCR beta chain was recorded in a study of cytomegalovirus exposure and HLA in healthy donors. Study results and caveats: Donor immune exposure was known only as CMV serostatus. Sequencing artifact likely explains a cluster of highly shared sequence variants. 164 TCR beta chains were listed as cytomegalovirus-associated. As a later analysis revealed, most CMV-associated TCR beta chains appeared HLA-restricted.

The CDR3 is 14 residues long. Germline V gene lookup returns CDR1 SGHRS and CDR2 YFSETQ. V was clipped by 2 bases and J by 5 bases, with 13 bases between them. About this clone: Its antigen is not known.

Primers included in the PCR were 60 Vbeta and 13 Jbeta primers. The table came from immunoSEQ multiplex PCR; TCRdb's copy has only in-frame clones and leaves some out. The profile shows 120,000 to 150,000 clones, just over 70% of them singletons. This receptor was obtained from a woman aged 25 to 45 in good health and CMV-seronegative. The chain links TRBV5-1 to TRBJ2-5, with D unclear. Material: PBMCs. The CDR3 nucleotides are TGCGCCAGCAGCTTAGGTAGCTTCCCGGAGACCCAGTACTTC. Translating gives CASSLGSFPETQYF.